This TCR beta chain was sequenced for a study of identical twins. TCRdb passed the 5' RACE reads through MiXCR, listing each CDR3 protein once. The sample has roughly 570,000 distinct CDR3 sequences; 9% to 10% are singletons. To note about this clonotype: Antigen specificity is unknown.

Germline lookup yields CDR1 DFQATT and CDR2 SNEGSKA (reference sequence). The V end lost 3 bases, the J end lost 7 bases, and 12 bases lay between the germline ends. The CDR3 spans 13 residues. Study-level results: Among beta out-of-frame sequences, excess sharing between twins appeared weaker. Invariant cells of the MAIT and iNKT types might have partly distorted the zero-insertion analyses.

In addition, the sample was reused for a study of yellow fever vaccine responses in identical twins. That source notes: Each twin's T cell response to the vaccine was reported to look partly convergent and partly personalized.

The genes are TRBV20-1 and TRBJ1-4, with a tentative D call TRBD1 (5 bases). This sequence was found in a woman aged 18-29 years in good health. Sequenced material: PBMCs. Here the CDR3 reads CSASLGDREKLFF. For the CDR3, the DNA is TGCAGTGCTAGTCTGGGGGATCGTGAAAAACTGTTTTTT.